The 19 T cell receptor beta chains below all came from one sample that was sequenced in a study of blood T cell repertoires in COVID-19. The repertoire was sequenced with immunoSEQ multiplex PCR; TCRdb's copy has only in-frame clones and lacks some. The table has approximately 150,000 clones, roughly 87% seen once. Sequenced input: PBMCs or T cells enriched from blood (not recorded which). Source of these receptors: a woman between 40 and 50 years old who had been exposed to COVID-19.

The CDR3 region has the DNA TGTGCTAGTGGTTTGGGGCAGGTAACAGATACGCAGTATTTT. Translating it yields CASGLGQVTDTQYF. J is TRBJ2-3 and V is TRBV12-5, with unresolved D. The length of the CDR3 is 14 residues. Germline V CDR1 and CDR2: LGHNT, FRNRAP. The ends were cut back, 1 base at V and 3 bases at J, with 8 bases in the middle.

The chain uses TRBV20-1 and TRBJ2-1; 11 bases fit TRBD2. Germline V gene lookup returns CDR1 DFQATT and CDR2 SNEGSKA (reference sequence). The ends lost 3 bases at V and 3 bases at J; junction bases unmatched: 1. This CDR3 is built from 14 residues. The CDR3 coding sequence is TGCAGTGCTAGTACTAGCGGGGGCTACAATGAGCAGTTCTTC. Its translation: CSASTSGGYNEQFF.

The chain joins TRBV12-5 to TRBJ2-5, with D maybe TRBD2 (7 bases). V lost 1 base and J lost 5, with 8 bases in between. The CDR3 contains 13 residues. Per the germline V gene, CDR1 is LGHNT and CDR2 is FRNRAP. As DNA, the CDR3 is TGTGCTAGTGGTTTGGAGGGGGGGGAGACCCAGTACTTC. Protein: CASGLEGGETQYF.

This sequence joins TRBV7-3 and TRBJ2-3; 7 bases agree with TRBD2. The germline V gene has CDR1 SGHTA and CDR2 FQGTGA. CDR3 length: 13 residues. Trimming cost V 4 bases and J 6 bases; bases outside gene matches: 4. Here the CDR3 DNA reads TGTGCCAGCAGCTCGGGGGGTATGGATACGCAGTATTTT. It specifies CASSSGGMDTQYF.

The chain employs TRBV15 and TRBJ2-7; the match to TRBD1 covers 10 bases. J lost 3 bases, V lost 1 base, and 3 bases had no gene match. Germline V gene lookup returns CDR1 LNHNV and CDR2 YYDKDF (reference sequence). The CDR3 is made up of 15 amino acids. This CDR3 is CATSRGQGASYEQYF. Written as DNA, the CDR3 is TGTGCCACCAGCAGAGGACAGGGGGCAAGCTACGAGCAGTACTTC.

This clone was detected once. The chain has TRBV19 and TRBJ1-1; D is ambiguous. The CDR3 has 12 residues. V shed 7 bases and J shed 7 bases, with 13 bases lying between them. CDR1 and CDR2 (germline): LNHDA, SQIVND (reference sequence). Here the CDR3 DNA reads TGTGCCAGTACATTGGCAGGCCTTGAAGCTTTCTTT. Protein sequence: CASTLAGLEAFF.

The chain uses TRBV7-2 and TRBJ2-7; 13 nucleotides match TRBD2. From germline, CDR1 is SGHTA and CDR2 FQGNSA. This CDR3 region has 14 residues. Trimming removed 7 bases from V and 9 bases from J; junction bases left unmatched: 9. The DNA of the CDR3 is TGTGCCAGCACCTCCGGGACTAGCGGGACTGGGCAGTACTTC. This encodes CASTSGTSGTGQYF.

The chain is built from TRBV5-3 and TRBJ1-5; 7 bases agree with TRBD1. TRBV5-3 counts as an open reading frame of uncertain function. The CDR3 has 17 residues. V shed 1 base, J shed 2 bases, and the junction held 9 bases outside the gene matches. DNA for the CDR3: TGTGCCAGAAGCTTGTATCGGACAGGAAGATGCAATCAGCCCCAGCATTTT. It encodes CARSLYRTGRCNQPQHF.

The J gene is TRBJ1-6, the V gene TRBV12-3 or TRBV12-4, with D perhaps matching TRBD1 (6 bases). The CDR3 has 12 residues. V was trimmed by 4 bases and J by 14 bases, leaving 12 bases between them. As DNA, the CDR3 is TGTGCCAGCAGTTACAGGGAAAGTGCCCTCCACTTT. It encodes CASSYRESALHF.

The V call is TRBV6-5, the J call TRBJ1-1; 7 bases are shared with TRBD1. Unmatched junction bases numbered 10, after V lost 7 bases and J lost 5 bases. The CDR3 is made up of 14 amino acids. Germline V gene data show CDR1 as MNHEY and CDR2 as SVGAGI. The DNA of the CDR3 is TGTGCCAGCAACCCTAGACAGGGATGGACTGAAGCTTTCTTT. It codes for CASNPRQGWTEAFF.

This chain's CDR3 is CASSQTSTEHGYTF. In DNA, the CDR3 is TGTGCCAGCTCACAAACATCTACAGAGCATGGCTACACCTTC. The chain couples TRBV18 to TRBJ1-2; the D is unclear. CDR1 is KGHSH and CDR2 is LQKENI in the germline V gene. CDR3 length equals 14 residues. Trimming removed 4 bases at V and 6 bases at J, with 15 bases between.

The V gene is TRBV28, the J gene TRBJ2-7; D may be TRBD2 (6 bases). The germline V and J ends were trimmed by 8 bases and 0 bases, with 17 bases remaining between them. The CDR3 has 15 residues. Per germline, CDR1 MDHEN and CDR2 SYDVKM. The CDR3 here is CASVLTGATSYEQYF. In DNA, the CDR3 is TGTGCCAGCGTCTTGACGGGAGCTACCTCCTACGAGCAGTACTTC.

CDR3 loop: CASSGLAGNEQFF. DNA of the CDR3: TGTGCCAGCAGCGGACTAGCGGGTAATGAGCAGTTCTTC. V and J are TRBV12-3 or TRBV12-4 and TRBJ2-1, with 11 bases matching TRBD2. CDR3 length: 13 amino acids. V lost 6 bases and J lost 7; bases outside the gene matches: 2.

This sequence joins TRBV19 and TRBJ1-4; 8 nucleotides line up with TRBD1. Germline V CDR1 and CDR2: LNHDA, SQIVND (reference sequence). CDR3 length: 13 amino acids. The trim removed 7 bases at V and 8 bases at J, leaving 6 bases unmatched. The CDR3 bases are TGTGCCAGTACAAGAGACAGGGGCGAAAAACTGTTTTTT. Protein sequence: CASTRDRGEKLFF.

This chain joins TRBV2 and TRBJ2-7; 7 bases are a match to TRBD1. The V segment lost 8 bases and the J segment 2 bases; nucleotides outside the gene matches: 9. The CDR3 runs to 14 residues. CDR1 is SNHLY and CDR2 is FYNNEI in the germline V gene. The CDR3 DNA reads as TGTGCCAGCGGCTTCAGGGGGAAAGCCTACGAGCAGTACTTC. Its translation is CASGFRGKAYEQYF.

The rearrangement links TRBV7-2 to TRBJ1-2; tentative D call: TRBD1 (5 bases). There are 15 residues in the CDR3. In germline, CDR1 is SGHTA, CDR2 FQGNSA. V was pared by 3 bases and J by 4 bases, with 15 bases between. Written as DNA, the CDR3 is TGTGCCAGCAGCTTTGGTCTGGAACAGGCCTATGGCTACACCTTC. Translation gives CASSFGLEQAYGYTF.

This clone appeared once. The chain uses TRBV12-3 or TRBV12-4 and TRBJ2-4, with TRBD1 matching 9 bases. J was trimmed by 5 bases and V by 9 bases; bases with no gene match: 5. This CDR3 region has 13 residues. The CDR3 region has the DNA TGTGCCAGTGGGACAGGGTTTGAAAACATTCAGTACTTC. Its protein product is CASGTGFENIQYF.

This clone was recorded a few times. Other nucleotide sequences from this sample produce the same CDR3. The chain uses TRBV2 and TRBJ1-2; the D is unclear. V was shortened by 3 bases and J by 3 bases, with 8 bases between the two germline ends. Germline-derived CDR1 and CDR2 are SNHLY and FYNNEI. This CDR3 is built from 13 residues. The CDR3 protein is CASSDPRDYGYTF. The CDR3 nucleotides read TGTGCCAGCAGTGACCCCCGGGACTATGGCTACACCTTC.

CDR3 sequence: CASSQGGGPGNQPQHF. The CDR3 region has the DNA TGCGCCAGCAGCCAAGGGGGAGGGCCTGGCAATCAGCCCCAGCATTTT. The chain employs TRBV4-1 and TRBJ1-5; D ambiguous. The CDR3 is made up of 16 amino acids. Germline CDR1 is MGHRA and CDR2 is YSYEKL. Trimming pared 1 base from V and 2 bases from J, leaving 12 bases between.